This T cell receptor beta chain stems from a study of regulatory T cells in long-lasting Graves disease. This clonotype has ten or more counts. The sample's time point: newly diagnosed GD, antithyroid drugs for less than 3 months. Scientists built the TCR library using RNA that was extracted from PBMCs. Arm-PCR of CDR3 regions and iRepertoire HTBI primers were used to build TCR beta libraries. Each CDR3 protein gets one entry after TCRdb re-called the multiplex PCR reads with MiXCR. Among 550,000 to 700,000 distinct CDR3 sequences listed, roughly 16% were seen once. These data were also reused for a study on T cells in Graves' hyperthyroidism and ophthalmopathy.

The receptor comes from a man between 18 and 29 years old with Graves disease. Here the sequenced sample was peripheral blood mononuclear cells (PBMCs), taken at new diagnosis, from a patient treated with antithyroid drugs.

The CDR3 DNA is TGTGCCTGGAACCCGGGGGCGGGAAACATTCAGTACTTC. Residues: CAWNPGAGNIQYF. The chain recombines TRBV30 with TRBJ2-4; D may match TRBD1 or TRBD2 (6 bases each). Looked up from germline, CDR1 is GTSNPN and CDR2 is SVGIG (reference sequence). This CDR3 region has 13 residues. V lost 4 bases to trimming and J lost 6 bases, with 13 bases between them.